The next 15 T cell receptor beta chains were all read from a single sample in a study of blood T cell repertoires in COVID-19. Libraries were prepared by immunoSEQ multiplex PCR; TCRdb keeps only in-frame clonotypes and omits some of them. Found here are 200,000 to 250,000 clones, approximately 80% of them singletons; the top ten hold roughly 7.4%. The sample consisted of peripheral blood. Every receptor here comes from a woman in her forties or fifties with acute or convalescent COVID-19.

J is TRBJ2-1 and V is TRBV7-2, with TRBD2 as a possible D gene (6 bases). V lost 5 bases and J 7 bases, leaving 12 bases between the germline ends. The CDR3 loop spans 13 amino acids. Germline V gives CDR1 SGHTA, CDR2 FQGNSA. This CDR3 reads CASSLGTENEQFF. The CDR3 DNA reads as TGTGCCAGCAGCCTCGGGACTGAAAATGAGCAGTTCTTC. The full variable domain, with the rest looked up from reference TRBV7-2 and TRBJ2-1, is GAGVSQSPSNKVTEKGKDVELRCDPISGHTALYWYRQSLGQGLEFLIYFQGNSAPDKSGLPSDRFSAERTGGSVSTLTIQRTQQEDSAVYLCASSLGTENEQFFGPGTRLTVL.

CDR3 DNA sequence: TGTGCCAGCAGCCAAGGGGCGTGGGGGGCTGGAAACACCATATATTTT. It is translated as CASSQGAWGAGNTIYF. This rearrangement joins TRBV3-1 (or the pseudogene TRBV3-2) to TRBJ1-3, with D maybe TRBD1 (5 bases). V gave up 1 base and J gave up 2 bases, with 12 bases separating them. Germline CDR1 and CDR2: LGHDT and YNNKEL (reference sequence). CDR3 size: 16 residues.

The chain is built from TRBV28 and TRBJ2-1, with D tentatively TRBD1 (8 bases). This CDR3 has 15 amino acids. The ends were cut back, 2 bases at V and 7 bases at J, with 15 bases in the middle. Germline CDR1 reads MDHEN; CDR2 reads SYDVKM. CDR3 sequence: CASSLHRGGLNEQFF. The CDR3 region has the DNA TGTGCCAGCAGTTTACACAGGGGGGGCCTGAATGAGCAGTTCTTC.

The chain recombines TRBV7-8 with TRBJ2-1, with TRBD2 identical over 7 bases. The CDR3 runs 14 residues. J was trimmed by 2 bases and V by 6 bases; bases with no gene match: 4. Looked up from germline, CDR1 is SGHVS and CDR2 is FQNEAQ. CDR3 DNA: TGTGCCAGCAGGGAAGCGGGACCCTACAATGAGCAGTTCTTC. It is translated as CASREAGPYNEQFF.

This clone was seen more than once but under ten times. The chain is built from TRBV7-8 and TRBJ1-2; D ambiguous. The CDR3 is made up of 12 amino acids. The germline V and J ends were trimmed by 4 bases and 4 bases, with 7 bases remaining between them. The germline V gene encodes CDR1 SGHVS and CDR2 FQNEAQ. The CDR3: CASSSGIYGYTF. The CDR3 region has the DNA TGTGCCAGCAGCTCGGGTATCTATGGCTACACCTTC.

The gene calls are TRBV18 and TRBJ2-1; TRBD2 is a possible D gene (5 bases). Trimming removed 6 bases at V and 9 bases at J, with 24 bases between. The CDR3 loop spans 16 amino acids. CDR1 and CDR2 (germline): KGHSH, LQKENI. CDR3 coding DNA: TGTGCCAGCTCTCCAGCGGAAACCTACTCTATCGGTGAGCAGTTCTTC. Translation: CASSPAETYSIGEQFF.

The CDR3 coding sequence is TGTGCCAGCAGTGAAGCCCGACAGGGTAAGCAGTTCTTC. Its translation: CASSEARQGKQFF. J is TRBJ2-1 and V is TRBV2, with 7 bases identical to TRBD1. Germline lookup yields CDR1 SNHLY and CDR2 FYNNEI. J lost 11 bases, V lost 0 bases, and 4 bases had no gene match. The length of the CDR3 is 13 residues.

This chain uses TRBV25-1 with TRBJ2-3; D uncertain. Trimming pared 3 bases from V and 2 bases from J, leaving 6 bases between. CDR3 length equals 13 residues. CDR1 is MGHDK and CDR2 is SYGVNS in the germline V gene. CDR3 DNA sequence: TGTGCCAGCAGTGACGGGTTCACAGATACGCAGTATTTT. This sequence encodes CASSDGFTDTQYF.

V gene TRBV21-1 combines with J gene TRBJ2-3; the D call in the table, TRBD2, was not verified against the DNA. TRBV21-1 is shown as a pseudogene. CDR3 size: 23 residues. CDR3 coding DNA: TGTGCCAGCAGCAAAGCGATCACCTTAGATAGGACGGGGACTAGCGGAGTCACAGATACGCAGTATTTT. Amino acids: CASSKAITLDRTGTSGVTDTQYF.

The rearrangement links TRBV5-6 to TRBJ1-5; D ambiguous. The CDR3 runs 14 residues. Germline V gene data show CDR1 as SGHDT and CDR2 as YYEEEE. Trimming removed 1 base at V and 1 base at J, with 6 bases between. CDR3 sequence reads: CASSLSLSNQPQHF. Here the CDR3 DNA reads TGTGCCAGCAGCTTGAGTCTAAGCAATCAGCCCCAGCATTTT.

The rearrangement joins TRBV20-1 to TRBJ1-2; possible D gene TRBD1, 5 bases. V shed 3 bases and J shed 6 bases, with 8 bases lying between them. Germline CDR1 reads DFQATT; CDR2 reads SNEGSKA (reference sequence). This CDR3 spans 11 amino acids. This CDR3 is CSARQGDGYTF. The CDR3 nucleotides are TGCAGTGCTAGGCAGGGCGATGGCTACACCTTC.

The rearrangement joins TRBV6-5 to TRBJ2-7; 8 nucleotides agree with TRBD2. The germline gives CDR1 MNHEY, CDR2 SVGAGI. After removal of 7 bases from V and 0 bases from J, the junction contained 8 bases not matched to a gene. CDR3 length equals 15 residues. CDR3 protein: CASTARLARSYEQYF. The CDR3 DNA follows: TGTGCCAGCACTGCAAGACTAGCGCGCTCCTACGAGCAGTACTTC.

The chain recombines TRBV2 with TRBJ2-4; 7 nucleotides match TRBD2. The CDR3 length is 14 residues. V shed 1 base and J 10 bases; nucleotides not matched to a gene: 7. CDR1 is SNHLY, CDR2 FYNNEI, per germline. Written as DNA, the CDR3 is TGTGCCAGCAGTGAAGTGAGCGGGACGGGGATTCAGTACTTC. This translates into CASSEVSGTGIQYF.

This clone has just one count. The chain employs TRBV15 and TRBJ1-1; D gene uncertain. The CDR3 loop spans 15 amino acids. The V end was cut by 0 bases, the J end by 2 bases, with 10 bases between. The germline CDR1 and CDR2 sequences are LNHNV and YYDKDF (reference sequence). Here the CDR3 DNA reads TGTGCCACCAGCAGAGATTTCCACATTAACACTGAAGCTTTCTTT. This gives the protein CATSRDFHINTEAFF.

This clone showed up just once. V and J are TRBV5-1 and TRBJ2-1; D possibly corresponds to TRBD1 (6 bases). Germline CDR1 SGHRS, CDR2 YFSETQ. The CDR3 contains 15 residues. Trimming took 3 bases from V and 7 from J, leaving 17 bases between them. The DNA of the CDR3 is TGCGCCAGCAGCTCTCAGACGGGCAGGGGAAATGAGCAGTTCTTC. Protein: CASSSQTGRGNEQFF.